This T cell receptor (beta chain) derives from a study of beta chain features in type 1 diabetes. Blood was drawn once from each donor into heparinised tubes. The draws averaged around 110 mL. Stem cell-like memory, regulatory, central memory and naive CD4+ cells were sorted via CD45RO/CCR7/CD25/CD127/CD95/CD27. This clone has more than one count but fewer than ten. Antigen unknown. The CDR3 consists of 14 residues. V dropped 4 bases and J dropped 4 bases, with 14 bases sitting between them. Per the germline V gene, CDR1 is SGHRS and CDR2 is YFSETQ. Since all of the isolated RNA was reverse transcribed, expressed TCRB transcripts were what got sequenced. Some clones are missing from TCRdb's copy, which holds only in-frame ones; the method was immunoSEQ multiplex PCR. Here the sample spans some 290,000 clones, over 11% being singletons. Study results and caveats: Moderate yet significant TCRB CDR3 shortening was seen in Type 1 diabetes patients in all four CD4+ subsets. For patients and controls alike, PCR might favor shorter templates to the same degree. In comparison with healthy donors, patients had naive, central memory and Treg TCRB repertoires that appeared more similar.

The sequence came from a man aged 25 to 40 with type 1 diabetes. The rearrangement joins TRBV5-1 to TRBJ2-5; D ambiguous. Specimen: naive CD4+ T cells from blood. The CDR3 reads CASSPQPDLETQYF. CDR3 sequence (DNA): TGCGCCAGCAGCCCGCAACCCGACTTAGAGACCCAGTACTTC.